This note documents a single T cell receptor (beta chain) sequence. Its antigen is unidentified. TCRdb passed the 5' RACE reads through MiXCR, listing each CDR3 protein once. In the table there are more than 1.5 million distinct CDR3 sequences, 25% to 35% of which are singletons. CDR3 length: 14 amino acids. This record comes from a study of identical twins. General study points: For cord blood, abundant beta clonotypes had fewer insertions, unlike memory repertoires, which showed none. Not following the same donors, the study drew its conclusions from cross-sectional statistical analysis.

The receptor comes from a newborn girl in good health. This chain connects TRBV21-1 to TRBJ1-2; the table's D call, TRBD1, has no DNA check behind it. TRBV21-1 is annotated as a pseudogene. Sequenced: cord blood. As DNA, the CDR3 is TGTGCCAGCAGCAAAAGACCTTCAGGGTATGGCTACACCTTC. As protein: CASSKRPSGYGYTF.